This TCR beta chain was recovered during a study of blood T cell repertoires in COVID-19. Trimming removed 4 bases from V and 6 bases from J; junction bases left unmatched: 0. The CDR3 spans 13 residues. Germline CDR1 is SGHDN and CDR2 is FVKESK. Comment on this clone: In the same sample, other DNA sequences code for this CDR3.

Profiled with immunoSEQ multiplex PCR; TCRdb holds only in-frame clones, not every one. The table has approximately 270,000 clones, 88% seen once; the top ten hold more than 1.2%. V is TRBV14 and J is TRBJ1-6; 7 nucleotides match TRBD1. The material sequenced was peripheral blood. This clonotype was sampled from a man older than 75 with acute or convalescent COVID-19. CDR3 bases: TGTGCCAGCAGCCGGGACAGTAATTCACCCCTCCACTTT. Translated: CASSRDSNSPLHF.